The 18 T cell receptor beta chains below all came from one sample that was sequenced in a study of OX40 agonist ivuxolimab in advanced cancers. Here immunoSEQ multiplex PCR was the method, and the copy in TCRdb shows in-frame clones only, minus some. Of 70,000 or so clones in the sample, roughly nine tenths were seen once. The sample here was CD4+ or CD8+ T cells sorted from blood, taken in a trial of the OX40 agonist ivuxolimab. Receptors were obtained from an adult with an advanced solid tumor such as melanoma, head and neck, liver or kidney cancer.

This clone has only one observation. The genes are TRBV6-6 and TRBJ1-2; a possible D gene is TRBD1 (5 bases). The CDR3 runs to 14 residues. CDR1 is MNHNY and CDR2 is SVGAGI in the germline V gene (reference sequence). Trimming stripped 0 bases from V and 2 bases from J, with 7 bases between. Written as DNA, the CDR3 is TGTGCCAGCAGTTACTCAGGGGAAAACTATGGCTACACCTTC. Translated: CASSYSGENYGYTF.

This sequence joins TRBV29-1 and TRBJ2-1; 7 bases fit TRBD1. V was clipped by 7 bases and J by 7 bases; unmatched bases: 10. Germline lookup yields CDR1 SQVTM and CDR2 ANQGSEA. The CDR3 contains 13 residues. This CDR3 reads CSGDRVIGNEQFF. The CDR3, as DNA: TGCAGCGGAGACAGGGTTATTGGGAATGAGCAGTTCTTC.

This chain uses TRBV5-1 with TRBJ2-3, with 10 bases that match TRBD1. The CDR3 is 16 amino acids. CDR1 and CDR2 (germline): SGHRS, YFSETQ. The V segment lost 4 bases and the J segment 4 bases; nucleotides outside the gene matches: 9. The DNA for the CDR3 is TGCGCCAGCAGCCCCGGGGACAGGGGATTGCCAGATACGCAGTATTTT. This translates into CASSPGDRGLPDTQYF.

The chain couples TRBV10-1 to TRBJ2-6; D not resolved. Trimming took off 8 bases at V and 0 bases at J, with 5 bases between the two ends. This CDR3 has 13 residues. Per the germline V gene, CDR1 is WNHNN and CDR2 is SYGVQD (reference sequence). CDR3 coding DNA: TGCGCCAGCTCCCTCTCTGGGGCCAACGTCCTGACTTTC. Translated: CASSLSGANVLTF.

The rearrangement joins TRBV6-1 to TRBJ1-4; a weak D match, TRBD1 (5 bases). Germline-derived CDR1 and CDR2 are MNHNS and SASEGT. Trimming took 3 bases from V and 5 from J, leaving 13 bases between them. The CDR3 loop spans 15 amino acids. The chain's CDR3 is CASSDFSGRNEKLFF. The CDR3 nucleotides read TGTGCCAGCAGTGATTTTTCGGGACGAAATGAAAAACTGTTTTTT.

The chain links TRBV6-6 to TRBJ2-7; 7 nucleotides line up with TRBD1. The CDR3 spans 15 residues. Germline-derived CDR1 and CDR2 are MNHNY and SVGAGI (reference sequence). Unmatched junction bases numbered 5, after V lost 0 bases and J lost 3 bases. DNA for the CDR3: TGTGCCAGCAGTTACTCTGGACAGGCCCTCTACGAGCAGTACTTC. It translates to CASSYSGQALYEQYF.

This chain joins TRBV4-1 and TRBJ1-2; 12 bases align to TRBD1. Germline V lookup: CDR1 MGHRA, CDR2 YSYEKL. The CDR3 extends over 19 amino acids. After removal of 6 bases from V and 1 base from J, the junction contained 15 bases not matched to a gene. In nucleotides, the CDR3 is TGCGCCAGCAGTACTGACCCCGGGACAGGGGGCTCCTATAACTATGGCTACACCTTC. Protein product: CASSTDPGTGGSYNYGYTF.

This CDR3 is CASKQLSGNTIYF. The CDR3 nucleotides are TGTGCCAGCAAACAGTTATCTGGAAACACCATATATTTT. This chain uses TRBV27 with TRBJ1-3; D not certain. Germline lookup yields CDR1 MNHEY and CDR2 SMNVEV (reference sequence). The CDR3 length is 13 residues. V was clipped by 7 bases and J by 1 base, with 8 bases between them.

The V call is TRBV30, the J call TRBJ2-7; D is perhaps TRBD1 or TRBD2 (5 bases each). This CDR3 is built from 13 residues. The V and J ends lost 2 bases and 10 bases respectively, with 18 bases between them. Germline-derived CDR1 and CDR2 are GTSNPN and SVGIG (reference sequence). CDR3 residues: CAWSPILSGHQYF. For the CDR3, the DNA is TGTGCCTGGAGTCCTATCCTTTCGGGGCACCAGTACTTC.

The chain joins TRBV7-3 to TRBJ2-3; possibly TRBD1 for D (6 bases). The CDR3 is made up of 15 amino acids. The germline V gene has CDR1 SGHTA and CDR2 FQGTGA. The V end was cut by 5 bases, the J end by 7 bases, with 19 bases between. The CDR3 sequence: CASSARPTGTNTQYF. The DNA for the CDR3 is TGTGCCAGCAGCGCCCGCCCGACAGGAACCAATACGCAGTATTTT.

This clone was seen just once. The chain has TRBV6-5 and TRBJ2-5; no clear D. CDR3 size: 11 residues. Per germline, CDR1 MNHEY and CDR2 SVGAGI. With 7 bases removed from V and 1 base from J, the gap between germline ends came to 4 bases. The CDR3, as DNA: TGTGCCAGCAAATCCCAAGAGACCCAGTACTTC. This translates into CASKSQETQYF.

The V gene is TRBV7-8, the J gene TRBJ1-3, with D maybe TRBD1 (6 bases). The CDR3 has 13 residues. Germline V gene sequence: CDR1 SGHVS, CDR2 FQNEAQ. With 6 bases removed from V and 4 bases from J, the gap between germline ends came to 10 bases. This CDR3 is CASRQGYGNTIYF. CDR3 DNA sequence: TGTGCCAGCAGACAGGGTTACGGAAACACCATATATTTT.

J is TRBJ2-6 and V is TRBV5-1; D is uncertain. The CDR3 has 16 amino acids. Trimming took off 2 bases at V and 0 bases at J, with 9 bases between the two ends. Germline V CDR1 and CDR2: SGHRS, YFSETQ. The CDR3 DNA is TGCGCCAGCAGCTTCCCGCTGAGCTCTGGGGCCAACGTCCTGACTTTC. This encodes CASSFPLSSGANVLTF.

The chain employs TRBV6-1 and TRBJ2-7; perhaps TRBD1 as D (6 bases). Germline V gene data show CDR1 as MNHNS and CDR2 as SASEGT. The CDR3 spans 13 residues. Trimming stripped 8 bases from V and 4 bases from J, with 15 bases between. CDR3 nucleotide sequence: TGTGCCAGCTGGGGGCTAGTCGCTTACGAGCAGTACTTC. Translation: CASWGLVAYEQYF.

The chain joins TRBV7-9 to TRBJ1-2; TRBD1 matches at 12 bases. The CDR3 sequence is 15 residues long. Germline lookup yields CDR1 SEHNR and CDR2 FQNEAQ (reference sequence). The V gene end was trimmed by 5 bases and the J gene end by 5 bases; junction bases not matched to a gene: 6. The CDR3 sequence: CASSPTGQGAYGYTF. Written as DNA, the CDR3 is TGTGCCAGCAGCCCTACGGGACAGGGGGCTTATGGCTACACCTTC.

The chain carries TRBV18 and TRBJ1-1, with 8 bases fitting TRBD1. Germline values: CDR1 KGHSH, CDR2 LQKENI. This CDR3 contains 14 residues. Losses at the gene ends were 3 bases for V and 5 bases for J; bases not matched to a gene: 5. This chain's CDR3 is CASSPQGAPTEAFF. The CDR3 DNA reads TGTGCCAGCTCACCCCAGGGGGCGCCTACTGAAGCTTTCTTT.

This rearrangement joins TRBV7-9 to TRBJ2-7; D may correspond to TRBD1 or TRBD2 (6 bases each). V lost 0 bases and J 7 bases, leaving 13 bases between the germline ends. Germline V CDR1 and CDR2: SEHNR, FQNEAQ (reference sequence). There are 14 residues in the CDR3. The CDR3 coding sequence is TGTGCCAGCAGCTTAGCGCGTGAGGGGGGTGAGCAGTACTTC. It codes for CASSLAREGGEQYF.

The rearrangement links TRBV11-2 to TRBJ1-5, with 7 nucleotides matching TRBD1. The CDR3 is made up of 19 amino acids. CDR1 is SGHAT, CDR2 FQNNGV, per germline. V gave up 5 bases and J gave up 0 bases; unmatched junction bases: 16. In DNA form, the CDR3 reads TGTGCCAGCAGCCGCACGGGGGGAGCAGGGGGATATAGCAATCAGCCCCAGCATTTT. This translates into CASSRTGGAGGYSNQPQHF.